This passage covers 15 T cell receptor beta chains from one sample sequenced in a study of control samples from healthy donors and cancer patients. Assay used: immunoSEQ multiplex PCR; TCRdb lists only in-frame clones, some missing. This sample has some 200,000 clones, with 91% found just once. The sample was blood. The receptors here all came from a woman aged 25-40 years in good health.

The gene calls are TRBV5-5 and TRBJ2-2; tentatively, D is TRBD1 (6 bases). CDR1 is SGHKS and CDR2 is YYEKEE in the germline V gene (reference sequence). CDR3 size: 14 residues. V dropped 5 bases and J dropped 1 base, with 9 bases sitting between them. CDR3 coding DNA: TGTGCCAGCAGGAGGACAGTGAACACCGGGGAGCTGTTTTTT. Amino acids: CASRRTVNTGELFF.

Points on this clone: This sample also contains other DNA sequences that code for the same CDR3. The V gene is TRBV12-3 or TRBV12-4, the J gene TRBJ2-5; TRBD2 matches 10 bases. The CDR3 contains 13 residues. The V segment lost 6 bases and the J segment 4 bases; nucleotides outside the gene matches: 2. Here the CDR3 reads CASRRTSGETQYF. In DNA form, the CDR3 reads TGTGCCAGCAGGAGGACTAGCGGAGAGACCCAGTACTTC.

J is TRBJ1-4 and V is TRBV5-1, with D possibly TRBD1 on 6 matching bases. V was trimmed by 5 bases and J by 7 bases, leaving 12 bases between them. There are 13 residues in the CDR3. The germline V gene has CDR1 SGHRS and CDR2 YFSETQ. DNA of the CDR3: TGCGCCAGCAGGCGCAGGGGCGGTGAAAAACTGTTTTTT. Its translation: CASRRRGGEKLFF.

The V call is TRBV24-1, the J call TRBJ1-5, with a weak D call TRBD1 (5 bases). V gave up 4 bases and J gave up 2 bases, with 11 bases separating them. Germline loops: CDR1 KGHDR, CDR2 SFDVKD. The CDR3 loop spans 15 amino acids. This CDR3 is CATSEGVWGNQPQHF. The CDR3 DNA follows: TGTGCCACCAGTGAGGGGGTTTGGGGCAATCAGCCCCAGCATTTT.

The rearrangement joins TRBV6-5 to TRBJ1-1; TRBD1 is a possible D gene (5 bases). The germline V gene has CDR1 MNHEY and CDR2 SVGAGI. With 7 bases removed from V and 2 bases from J, the gap between germline ends came to 11 bases. This CDR3 comprises 13 residues. Here the CDR3 DNA reads TGTGCCAGCACCAGGGTATCTAACACTGAAGCTTTCTTT. Translating it yields CASTRVSNTEAFF.

The rearrangement links TRBV7-2 to TRBJ2-5; the match to TRBD2 covers 10 bases. J lost 1 base, V lost 1 base, and 3 bases had no gene match. The CDR3 extends over 16 amino acids. Germline V gene lookup returns CDR1 SGHTA and CDR2 FQGNSA. CDR3 nucleotide sequence: TGTGCCAGCAGCTTAGTAGCGGGGGGCCTCCAAGAGACCCAGTACTTC. Encoded protein: CASSLVAGGLQETQYF.

In its sample, this clone was seen once. The J gene is TRBJ1-1, the V gene TRBV11-3; possibly TRBD1 for D (6 bases). The CDR3 is 15 amino acids. Trimming took 4 bases from V and 3 from J, leaving 15 bases between them. Germline CDR1 reads SGHNT; CDR2 reads YENEEA. CDR3 DNA sequence: TGTGCCAGCAGCTCCCTACAGGGACCATACACTGAAGCTTTCTTT. Translated, it gives CASSSLQGPYTEAFF.

The chain carries TRBV28 and TRBJ1-4; 9 bases fit TRBD1. Germline values: CDR1 MDHEN, CDR2 SYDVKM. This CDR3 spans 15 amino acids. The trim removed 4 bases at V and 4 bases at J, leaving 4 bases unmatched. CDR3 in DNA: TGTGCCAGCAGTTCACCGGGACAGGGTAATGAAAAACTGTTTTTT. It specifies CASSSPGQGNEKLFF.

The chain is built from TRBV7-2 and TRBJ2-5, with 13 bases matching TRBD2. Germline V lookup: CDR1 SGHTA, CDR2 FQGNSA. The CDR3 is 17 amino acids. V shed 0 bases and J 5 bases; nucleotides not matched to a gene: 6. The CDR3, as DNA: TGTGCCAGCAGCTTAGCTTTTCGACTAGCGGGGGGCGAGACCCAGTACTTC. Its translation is CASSLAFRLAGGETQYF.

The genes are TRBV7-2 and TRBJ2-1; D might be TRBD1 (6 bases). In germline, CDR1 is SGHTA, CDR2 FQGNSA. The ends were cut back, 5 bases at V and 5 bases at J, with 16 bases in the middle. The CDR3 totals 15 residues. CDR3 amino acids: CASSMGYRVNNEQFF. In nucleotides, the CDR3 is TGTGCCAGCAGCATGGGATACAGGGTCAACAATGAGCAGTTCTTC.

The CDR3 nucleotides read TGTGCCAGCAGCTTACGGATGAACACTGAAGCTTTCTTT. It translates to CASSLRMNTEAFF. This chain links TRBV7-8 with TRBJ1-1; D not resolved. Trimming took off 2 bases at V and 0 bases at J, with 4 bases between the two ends. The CDR3 runs to 13 residues. Germline loops: CDR1 SGHVS, CDR2 FQNEAQ. Combining the CDR3 with reference TRBV7-8 and TRBJ1-1 gives the whole variable domain GAGVSQSPRYKVAKRGQDVALRCDPISGHVSLFWYQQALGQGPEFLTYFQNEAQLDKSGLPSDRFFAERPEGSVSTLKIQRTQQEDSAVYLCASSLRMNTEAFFGQGTRLTVV.

The chain couples TRBV28 to TRBJ1-6; D perhaps matches TRBD1 (6 bases). Looked up from germline, CDR1 is MDHEN and CDR2 is SYDVKM. This CDR3 region has 15 residues. The V end lost 6 bases, the J end lost 7 bases, and 16 bases lay between the germline ends. In DNA, the CDR3 is TGTGCCAGCAGACCAGACAGGCGGGCCAATTCACCCCTCCACTTT. Translating gives CASRPDRRANSPLHF. Based on the CDR3 plus reference TRBV28 and TRBJ1-6, the full variable domain is DVKVTQSSRYLVKRTGEKVFLECVQDMDHENMFWYRQDPGLGLRLIYFSYDVKMKEKGDIPEGYSVSREKKERFSLILESASTNQTSMYLCASRPDRRANSPLHFGNGTRLTVT.

The gene calls are TRBV7-9 and TRBJ2-7, with 9 bases lining up with TRBD2. CDR3 length: 14 amino acids. Germline V gene lookup returns CDR1 SEHNR and CDR2 FQNEAQ (reference sequence). V lost 4 bases to trimming and J lost 3 bases; unmatched junction nucleotides: 4. CDR3 sequence reads: CASSWASGNYEQYF. CDR3 nucleotides: TGTGCCAGCAGCTGGGCTAGCGGGAACTACGAGCAGTACTTC. The whole variable domain, filled in from reference TRBV7-9 and TRBJ2-7, reads DTGVSQNPRHKITKRGQNVTFRCDPISEHNRLYWYRQTLGQGPEFLTYFQNEAQLEKSRLLSDRFSAERPKGSFSTLEIQRTEQGDSAMYLCASSWASGNYEQYFGPGTRLTVT.

The chain uses TRBV14 and TRBJ2-7, with 7 bases identical to TRBD2. V gave up 1 base and J gave up 0 bases; unmatched junction bases: 6. The CDR3 length is 16 residues. Per the germline V gene, CDR1 is SGHDN and CDR2 is FVKESK. CDR3 sequence reads: CASSQVTSWSSYEQYF. CDR3 DNA sequence: TGTGCCAGCAGCCAAGTGACTAGCTGGAGCTCCTACGAGCAGTACTTC.

The chain joins TRBV9 to TRBJ1-3, with TRBD1 as a possible D gene (6 bases). The V end was cut by 4 bases, the J end by 0 bases, with 8 bases between. This CDR3 is built from 14 residues. The germline V gene encodes CDR1 SGDLS and CDR2 YYNGEE. CDR3 DNA sequence: TGTGCCAGCAGCATGGACAGCTCTGGAAACACCATATATTTT. It is translated as CASSMDSSGNTIYF.